This TCR beta chain was found in a study of brain T cells in children with intractable seizures. Assay: immunoSEQ multiplex PCR; the TCRdb copy retains only in-frame clones and omits some. The data show just under 65,000 clones, about 96% seen once. This CDR3 contains 12 residues. Germline V gene data show CDR1 as MNHEY and CDR2 as SVGAGI. The ends were cut back, 4 bases at V and 11 bases at J, with 14 bases in the middle. In the case of this clone: Its specificity is not known.

General study findings and limits: Patients' HCMV serostatus was unknown; virus specificity rests on CDR3 similarity alone. Clones missing pre-surgery may reflect undersampling of that blood sample.

The gene calls are TRBV6-5 and TRBJ1-1; no definite D call. The sequences come from peripheral blood, collected at surgery. The TCR originated in a boy in the first two years of life with focal cortical dysplasia and intractable seizures. The CDR3 sequence is CASSSTEGRAFF. CDR3 bases: TGTGCCAGCAGTTCTACCGAAGGAAGGGCTTTCTTT.